These 8 T cell receptor beta chains were sequenced from one sample in a study of blood T cell repertoires in COVID-19. TCRdb's copy holds only in-frame clones and misses some; the assay was immunoSEQ multiplex PCR. Of 360,000 or so clones listed, roughly 80% are singletons. The specimen was PBMCs or T cells enriched from blood (not recorded which). The receptors come from a woman aged 45-59 years who had recovered from COVID-19.

The chain combines TRBV4-1 with TRBJ2-3, with 9 bases that match TRBD2. Germline CDR1 MGHRA, CDR2 YSYEKL. The CDR3 spans 17 residues. V shed 1 base, J shed 4 bases, and the junction held 9 bases outside the gene matches. In DNA, the CDR3 is TGCGCCAGCAGCCAAGGGAGAATAGCGGGAGCCCCAGATACGCAGTATTTT. Amino acid sequence: CASSQGRIAGAPDTQYF.

The chain recombines TRBV21-1 with TRBJ1-5; the D call of TRBD1 is as the table states it, not checked on the DNA. TRBV21-1 is labeled a pseudogene. The CDR3 extends over 17 amino acids. For the CDR3, the DNA is TGTGCCAGCAGCAAAGGACAGGGACCGAATGGCGATCAGCCCCAGCATTTT. Protein sequence: CASSKGQGPNGDQPQHF.

J is TRBJ1-4 and V is TRBV4-3, with D perhaps TRBD1 (5 bases). The CDR3 length is 16 residues. V lost 4 bases, J lost 3 bases, and 15 bases lay in between. Germline-derived CDR1 and CDR2 are LGHNA and YSLEER. The CDR3 nucleotides read TGCGCCAGCAGCCTCCGGGGAGGGGCGGCTAATGAAAAACTGTTTTTT. Translation gives CASSLRGGAANEKLFF.

CDR3: CASSQVRLAGNQFF. CDR3 coding DNA: TGTGCCAGCAGCCAAGTTAGGCTAGCGGGAAATCAGTTCTTC. The rearrangement joins TRBV14 to TRBJ2-1; 9 bases align to TRBD2. The CDR3 runs to 14 residues. CDR1 is SGHDN and CDR2 is FVKESK in the germline V gene. The ends lost 1 base at V and 13 bases at J; junction bases unmatched: 8. Supplemented by reference TRBV14 and TRBJ2-1, the full variable domain reads EAGVTQFPSHSVIEKGQTVTLRCDPISGHDNLYWYRRVMGKEIKFLLHFVKESKQDESGMPNNRFLAERTGGTYSTLKVQPAELEDSGVYFCASSQVRLAGNQFFGPGTRLTVL.

The V call is TRBV6-5, the J call TRBJ1-1, with D uncertain. This CDR3 region has 14 residues. CDR1 and CDR2 from the germline V gene are MNHEY and SVGAGI. V lost 7 bases and J 3 bases, leaving 15 bases between the germline ends. Written as DNA, the CDR3 is TGTGCCAGCACGACGGACCGCGGGGACACTGAAGCTTTCTTT. Translation: CASTTDRGDTEAFF.

The chain employs TRBV27 and TRBJ2-7, with TRBD1 matching 10 bases. The CDR3 has 15 amino acids. V shed 3 bases and J 5 bases; nucleotides not matched to a gene: 7. CDR1 MNHEY and CDR2 SMNVEV come from the germline V gene (reference sequence). The CDR3 protein is CASSFSDRGLNEQYF. In nucleotides, the CDR3 is TGTGCCAGCAGTTTTAGTGACAGGGGGCTCAACGAGCAGTACTTC.

The chain recombines TRBV6-2 or TRBV6-3 with TRBJ1-2, with 7 bases matching TRBD1. V lost 7 bases and J lost 5; bases outside the gene matches: 10. This CDR3 region has 14 residues. Per the germline V gene, CDR1 is MNHEY and CDR2 is SVGEGT. CDR3 amino acids: CASIPHDRAYGYTF. DNA for the CDR3: TGTGCCAGCATCCCTCACGACAGGGCTTATGGCTACACCTTC.

The chain combines TRBV4-2 with TRBJ2-4, with TRBD1 as a possible D gene (6 bases). The CDR3 covers 14 residues. Germline lookup yields CDR1 LGHNA and CDR2 YNFKEQ. V was shortened by 0 bases and J by 7 bases, with 10 bases between the two germline ends. CDR3 sequence (DNA): TGTGCCAGCAGCCAAGAGGCAGGGGACAACATTCAGTACTTC. Translated, it gives CASSQEAGDNIQYF.